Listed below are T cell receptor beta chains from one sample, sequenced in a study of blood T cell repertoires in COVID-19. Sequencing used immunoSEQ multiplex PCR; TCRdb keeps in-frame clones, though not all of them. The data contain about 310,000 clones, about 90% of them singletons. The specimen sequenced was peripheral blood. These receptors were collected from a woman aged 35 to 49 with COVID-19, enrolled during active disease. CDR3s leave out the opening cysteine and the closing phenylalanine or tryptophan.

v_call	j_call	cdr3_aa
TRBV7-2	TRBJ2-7	ASSLDAGGLFNEQY
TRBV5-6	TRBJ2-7	ASSLGQSTYEQY
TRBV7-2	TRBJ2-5	ASSLIAGFGETQY
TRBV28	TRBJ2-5	ATNPTSGRRETQY
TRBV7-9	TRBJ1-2	ASSLRGGDYGYT
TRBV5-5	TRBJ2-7	ASSQQGERYEQY
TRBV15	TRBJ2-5	ATHPTAGGQETQY
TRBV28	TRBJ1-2	ASSLAPSANYGYT
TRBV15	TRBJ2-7	ATSARLAGELYEQY
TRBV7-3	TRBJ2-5	ASSSQGAVYQETQY
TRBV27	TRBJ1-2	ASKSQGQGDYGYT
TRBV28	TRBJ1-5	ASSLQGALDQPQH
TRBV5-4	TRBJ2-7	ASSGLQGGPYEQY
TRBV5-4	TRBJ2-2	ASSTGTSGRRSTGELF
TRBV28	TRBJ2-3	ASRAGGPRRDTQY
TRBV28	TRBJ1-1	ASTGHLGTEAF
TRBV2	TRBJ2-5	ASRPSGGLQETQY
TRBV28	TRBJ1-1	ASSSFVQGALGHTEAF
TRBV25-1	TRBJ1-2	ASSESGTRGYT
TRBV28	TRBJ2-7	ASSLGQFYEQY
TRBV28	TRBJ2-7	ASKTGTGYEQY
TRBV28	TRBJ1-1	ASSPSLREAF
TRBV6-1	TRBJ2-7	ASSERQGAYEQY
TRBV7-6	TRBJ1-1	ASSLSRGATEAF
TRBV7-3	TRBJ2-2	ASSPGLVNTGELF
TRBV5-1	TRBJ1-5	ASRKGTNQPQH
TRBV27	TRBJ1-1	ASSVLQGNTEAF
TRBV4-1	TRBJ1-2	ASSQDSRQGHYGYT
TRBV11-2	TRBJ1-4	ASSRIRGSVTNEKLF
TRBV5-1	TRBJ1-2	ASSPGTGNAYGYT
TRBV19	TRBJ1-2	ASSSTGTGVGYT
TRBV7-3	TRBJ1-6	ASSLSDNSPLH
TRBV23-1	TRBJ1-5	ARRPRESTQH
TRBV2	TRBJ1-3	ASSWTGGAGTGNTIY
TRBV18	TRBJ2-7	ASSPSQGELHEQY
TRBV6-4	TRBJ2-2	ASRGTGSTGELF
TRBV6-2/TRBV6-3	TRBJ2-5	ASSRTEETQY
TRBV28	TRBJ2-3	ASSFSFMGSSTDTQY
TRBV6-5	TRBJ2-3	ASSLEGQGSDTQY
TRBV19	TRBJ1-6	ASRTPGLSSYNSPLH
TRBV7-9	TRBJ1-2	ASSQMRGYGYT
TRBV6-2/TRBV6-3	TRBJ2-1	ASSLAGGYNEQF
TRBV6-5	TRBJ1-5	ATAGVRNQPQH